A single sample is the source of the 18 T cell receptor beta chains below, sequenced in a study of siplizumab effects on memory and regulatory T cells. TCRdb keeps only in-frame clones here, not all; method: immunoSEQ multiplex PCR. The sample yields more than 95,000 clones, about 94% seen once. Sequenced sample: Tregs sorted from blood. These receptors originate from a human donor in good health.

This clone was detected only once. The genes are TRBV6-5 and TRBJ2-3; perhaps TRBD2 as D (5 bases). With 6 bases removed from V and 6 bases from J, the gap between germline ends came to 19 bases. CDR3 length equals 15 residues. Germline CDR1 and CDR2: MNHEY and SVGAGI. CDR3 region: CASSSMGSPADTQYF. As DNA, the CDR3 is TGTGCCAGCAGCTCGATGGGGAGCCCGGCCGATACGCAGTATTTT.

The V call is TRBV7-2, the J call TRBJ2-3; 8 nucleotides line up with TRBD2. The CDR3 totals 15 residues. After removal of 5 bases from V and 7 bases from J, the junction contained 11 bases not matched to a gene. CDR1 and CDR2 from the germline V gene are SGHTA and FQGNSA. The CDR3: CASSPYSGDSNTQYF. In nucleotides, the CDR3 is TGTGCCAGCAGCCCCTATAGCGGGGATTCCAATACGCAGTATTTT. The full variable domain, rest sourced from reference TRBV7-2 and TRBJ2-3, is GAGVSQSPSNKVTEKGKDVELRCDPISGHTALYWYRQSLGQGLEFLIYFQGNSAPDKSGLPSDRFSAERTGGSVSTLTIQRTQQEDSAVYLCASSPYSGDSNTQYFGPGTRLTVL.

The chain employs TRBV5-6 and TRBJ2-3, with 13 bases fitting TRBD2. The CDR3 sequence is 17 residues long. Germline V CDR1 and CDR2: SGHDT, YYEEEE. J was trimmed by 5 bases and V by 2 bases; bases with no gene match: 8. CDR3 DNA sequence: TGTGCCAGCAGCTTACTAGCGGGGGGGCTTAAGATAGATACGCAGTATTTT. It yields the protein CASSLLAGGLKIDTQYF.

The chain combines TRBV6-5 with TRBJ2-7, with D perhaps TRBD1 (6 bases). Germline V CDR1 and CDR2: MNHEY, SVGAGI. The germline V and J ends were trimmed by 5 bases and 4 bases, with 15 bases remaining between them. This CDR3 contains 14 residues. CDR3 coding DNA: TGTGCCAGCAGTCTTAAGCCTACAGGGTACGAGCAGTACTTC. Protein sequence: CASSLKPTGYEQYF.

V gene TRBV11-3 combines with J gene TRBJ2-2, with D perhaps given as TRBD1 or TRBD2 (5 bases each). CDR3 length equals 13 residues. Germline V gene sequence: CDR1 SGHNT, CDR2 YENEEA. With 2 bases removed from V and 6 bases from J, the gap between germline ends came to 7 bases. In DNA, the CDR3 is TGTGCCAGCAGCTTACAGGGAGCCGGGGAGCTGTTTTTT. Its translation: CASSLQGAGELFF.

V and J are TRBV20-1 and TRBJ2-7; D unclear. CDR1 is DFQATT, CDR2 SNEGSKA, per germline (reference sequence). This CDR3 spans 11 amino acids. Trimming took off 1 base at V and 6 bases at J, with 7 bases between the two ends. This chain's CDR3 is CSARGVTEQYF. CDR3 bases: TGCAGTGCTAGAGGGGTGACCGAGCAGTACTTC.

The chain couples TRBV5-1 to TRBJ2-3, with TRBD1 matching 7 bases. The CDR3 covers 13 residues. V lost 4 bases, J lost 3 bases, and 2 bases stayed unmatched. Germline V CDR1 and CDR2: SGHRS, YFSETQ. The chain's CDR3 is CASSTGQTDTQYF. CDR3 nucleotides: TGCGCCAGCAGCACGGGACAGACAGATACGCAGTATTTT.

Only a few counts were recorded for this clone. The V gene is TRBV15, the J gene TRBJ1-6, with a weak D call TRBD1 (5 bases). Trimming took off 0 bases at V and 9 bases at J, with 6 bases between the two ends. The CDR3 runs 13 residues. CDR1 and CDR2 (germline): LNHNV, YYDKDF (reference sequence). CDR3 DNA: TGTGCCACCAGCAGAGATAGGGGTTCACCCCTCCACTTT. This encodes CATSRDRGSPLHF.

The chain uses TRBV5-1 and TRBJ2-7, with 11 positions matching TRBD2. The ends lost 7 bases at V and 4 bases at J; junction bases unmatched: 13. Germline V CDR1 and CDR2: SGHRS, YFSETQ. The CDR3 sequence is 16 residues long. The CDR3 reads CASRPTPASGGYEQYF. CDR3 in DNA: TGCGCCAGCCGACCCACCCCAGCTAGCGGGGGGTACGAGCAGTACTTC.

The chain combines TRBV30 with TRBJ1-1; weak D call: TRBD1 (6 bases). Germline V gives CDR1 GTSNPN, CDR2 SVGIG (reference sequence). The length of the CDR3 is 12 residues. V dropped 5 bases and J dropped 0 bases, with 7 bases sitting between them. Here the CDR3 reads CAWDRLNTEAFF. The CDR3 region has the DNA TGTGCCTGGGACAGGCTGAACACTGAAGCTTTCTTT.

J is TRBJ1-1 and V is TRBV29-1; D is unclear. With 6 bases removed from V and 2 bases from J, the gap between germline ends came to 13 bases. Germline CDR1 SQVTM, CDR2 ANQGSEA. CDR3 length: 13 amino acids. CDR3 coding DNA: TGCAGCGTCGAACCGGCCAGAAACACTGAAGCTTTCTTT. As protein: CSVEPARNTEAFF.

The chain carries TRBV5-6 and TRBJ1-1; weak D call: TRBD1 (5 bases). In germline, CDR1 is SGHDT, CDR2 YYEEEE. This CDR3 is built from 14 residues. Trimming cost V 0 bases and J 4 bases, with 10 bases left between them. The DNA of the CDR3 is TGTGCCAGCAGCTTGGTGGGCAGGGTCACTGAAGCTTTCTTT. Amino acid sequence: CASSLVGRVTEAFF.

This clone has a single count. The V call is TRBV6-5, the J call TRBJ1-6; TRBD1 agrees at 8 bases. There are 14 residues in the CDR3. The V gene's germline CDR1 is MNHEY and CDR2 SVGAGI. The V segment lost 5 bases and the J segment 7 bases; nucleotides outside the gene matches: 4. CDR3 nucleotide sequence: TGTGCCAGCAGTGTGGACAGGGCGAATTCACCCCTCCACTTT. Translation: CASSVDRANSPLHF.

V is TRBV19 and J is TRBJ1-2, with TRBD1 as a possible D gene (6 bases). The germline CDR1 and CDR2 sequences are LNHDA and SQIVND (reference sequence). V lost 3 bases, J lost 8 bases, and 7 bases lay in between. The CDR3 runs to 11 residues. The CDR3 region is CASSMDRGYTF. CDR3 in DNA: TGTGCCAGTAGTATGGACAGAGGCTACACCTTC.

CDR3 in DNA: TGTGCCAGCAGCCTAAATAGGGACAGAAACATCCACACGGCAACTGAAGCTTTCTTT. Amino acids: CASSLNRDRNIHTATEAFF. V usage is TRBV7-2 and J usage is TRBJ1-1; 7 nucleotides agree with TRBD1. There are 19 residues in the CDR3. Germline V gives CDR1 SGHTA, CDR2 FQGNSA. Germline trimming cut 5 bases from V and 5 bases from J; bases unmatched to any gene: 23.

This chain uses TRBV5-1 with TRBJ1-1, with D perhaps matching TRBD1 (6 bases). Germline lookup yields CDR1 SGHRS and CDR2 YFSETQ. V shed 0 bases and J shed 3 bases, with 6 bases lying between them. There are 13 residues in the CDR3. CDR3 in DNA: TGCGCCAGCAGCTTGGGGGGGCACACTGAAGCTTTCTTT. Amino acid sequence: CASSLGGHTEAFF.

In the case of this clone: Other DNA variants within this sample encode the same CDR3. This chain's CDR3 is CASSISGNTIYF. The CDR3 region has the DNA TGTGCCAGTAGTATCTCTGGAAACACCATATATTTT. The chain recombines TRBV19 with TRBJ1-3; D unresolved. With 3 bases removed from V and 0 bases from J, the gap between germline ends came to 0 bases. The CDR3 runs 12 residues. Germline CDR1 and CDR2: LNHDA and SQIVND (reference sequence).

This clone appeared once. V gene TRBV18 combines with J gene TRBJ1-4; 7 bases align to TRBD1. Germline V CDR1 and CDR2: KGHSH, LQKENI. The CDR3 sequence is 15 residues long. V trimming: 0 bases; J trimming: 6 bases; junction bases outside the gene matches: 4. This chain's CDR3 is CASSPPRGRYEKLFF. The CDR3 nucleotides read TGTGCCAGCTCACCACCGAGGGGGCGGTATGAAAAACTGTTTTTT. The variable domain in full, with the rest retrieved from reference TRBV18 and TRBJ1-4, is NAGVMQNPRHLVRRRGQEARLRCSPMKGHSHVYWYRQLPEEGLKFMVYLQKENIIDESGMPKERFSAEFPKEGPSILRIQQVVRGDSAAYFCASSPPRGRYEKLFFGSGTQLSVL.